These 31 T cell receptor beta chains share one sample of origin, sequenced in a study of circulating CD8 cells and anti-PD-1 response in melanoma. Live CD3+CD8+TCRalphabeta+ cells were sorted into four subsets by PD-1 and/or TIGIT. The QIAseq Immune Repertoire TCR panel built the libraries from approximately 16 ng of total RNA. TCRdb recomputed calls from the reads with MiXCR, one row per CDR3 protein. The repertoire holds about 600 distinct CDR3 sequences, with 9% to 9.5% as singletons. The sample consisted of CD8+ T cells from PBMCs, taken at baseline or after one month of anti-PD-1 therapy (not recorded which). These TCRs come from a human donor with melanoma.

This clonotype is medium-sized within its sample. The J gene is TRBJ2-3, the V gene TRBV20-1, with TRBD2 matching over 11 bases. V lost 6 bases to trimming and J lost 4 bases; unmatched junction nucleotides: 18. The CDR3 is 18 residues long. CDR1 is DFQATT and CDR2 is SNEGSKA in the germline V gene (reference sequence). CDR3 in DNA: TGCAGTGCCGAGGGGGCGCTAGCGGGGGGCCGGAGCGCAGATACGCAGTATTTT. As protein: CSAEGALAGGRSADTQYF.

A note on this clonotype: A far larger clone lies a single base away; this is likely a read error. This sequence joins TRBV2 and TRBJ2-7; 7 positions match TRBD1. CDR1 is SNHLY and CDR2 is FYNNEI in the germline V gene. The CDR3 is 16 residues long. This CDR3 is CAGRGKQGIFAYEQYF. The CDR3 DNA reads TGTGCCGGCAGGGGAAAACAGGGGATTTTCGCCTACGAGCAGTACTTC.

This clonotype is labeled medium-sized (0.01 to 0.1%). The chain combines TRBV19 with TRBJ2-7; no clear D. The CDR3 is 14 amino acids. Germline V gene data show CDR1 as LNHDA and CDR2 as SQIVND (reference sequence). Trimming stripped 3 bases from V and 0 bases from J, with 9 bases between. For the CDR3, the DNA is TGTGCCAGTAGTATGACGCCGGGCTCCTACGAGCAGTACTTC. As protein: CASSMTPGSYEQYF.

In its sample, this clonotype ranks as large. CDR3 sequence: CASRDSYNEQFF. CDR3 coding DNA: TGTGCCAGCAGGGACTCCTACAATGAGCAGTTCTTC. This chain uses TRBV27 with TRBJ2-1; D not certain. There are 12 residues in the CDR3. V was pared by 6 bases and J by 0 bases, with 3 bases between. CDR1 and CDR2 (germline): MNHEY, SMNVEV (reference sequence).

This clonotype is labeled large (0.1 to 1%). This chain joins TRBV11-2 and TRBJ2-4, with TRBD2 matching 7 bases. This CDR3 comprises 15 residues. V trimming: 1 base; J trimming: 6 bases; junction bases outside the gene matches: 6. The germline V gene encodes CDR1 SGHAT and CDR2 FQNNGV. Here the CDR3 reads CASSLGWDYTNIQYF. The CDR3 bases are TGTGCCAGCAGCTTAGGGTGGGACTACACAAACATTCAGTACTTC.

This clonotype is large by share. This chain connects TRBV7-8 to TRBJ2-2; D remains unclear. This CDR3 has 11 residues. Germline loops: CDR1 SGHVS, CDR2 FQNEAQ. Trimming stripped 5 bases from V and 8 bases from J, with 6 bases between. DNA for the CDR3: TGTGCCAGCAGCCGCGAAGGGGAGCTGTTTTTT. Its translation: CASSREGELFF.

This clonotype counts as medium-sized. This chain connects TRBV19 to TRBJ2-7, with 9 bases that match TRBD2. Germline CDR1 and CDR2: LNHDA and SQIVND (reference sequence). V shed 5 bases and J 1 base; nucleotides not matched to a gene: 3. The CDR3 covers 14 residues. The CDR3 DNA follows: TGTGCCAGTAGTCTAGCGGGGCCGTCCTACGAGCAGTACTTC. Protein: CASSLAGPSYEQYF.

This clonotype ranks as medium-sized (0.01 to 0.1%). The chain joins TRBV28 to TRBJ1-3; D is unclear. V was clipped by 9 bases and J by 1 base, with 16 bases between them. This CDR3 has 15 amino acids. Germline V gene sequence: CDR1 MDHEN, CDR2 SYDVKM. CDR3 amino acids: CASVRARTSGNTIYF. CDR3 DNA: TGTGCCAGTGTTCGGGCGCGCACTTCTGGAAACACCATATATTTT.

In its sample, this clonotype was seen a few times. The chain employs TRBV2 and TRBJ2-3; 7 nucleotides line up with TRBD2. The CDR3 is 15 residues long. Germline trimming cut 3 bases from V and 6 bases from J; bases unmatched to any gene: 9. The germline CDR1 and CDR2 sequences are SNHLY and FYNNEI. This CDR3 is CASSDSAGSADTQYF. The DNA of the CDR3 is TGTGCCAGCAGTGACTCAGCGGGGAGCGCGGATACGCAGTATTTT.

This clonotype is labeled medium-sized. The chain has TRBV12-3 or TRBV12-4 and TRBJ1-1; D unclear. V gave up 7 bases and J gave up 6 bases, with 18 bases separating them. This CDR3 is built from 14 residues. The CDR3 DNA reads as TGTGCCAGCACCCTGGGTGGTGACTACGCTGAAGCTTTCTTT. Amino acid sequence: CASTLGGDYAEAFF.

By share of the sample, this clonotype is large (0.1 to 1%). The chain employs TRBV2 and TRBJ1-1; D remains unclear. V lost 4 bases to trimming and J lost 2 bases, with 8 bases between them. The germline V gene has CDR1 SNHLY and CDR2 FYNNEI. The CDR3 contains 13 residues. In DNA, the CDR3 is TGTGCCAGCAGTGGGGAGGGAAACACTGAAGCTTTCTTT. Its protein is CASSGEGNTEAFF. The variable domain in full, completed from reference TRBV2 and TRBJ1-1, reads EPEVTQTPSHQVTQMGQEVILRCVPISNHLYFYWYRQILGQKVEFLVSFYNNEISEKSEIFDDQFSVERPDGSNFTLKIRSTKLEDSAMYFCASSGEGNTEAFFGQGTRLTVV.

Comments on this clonotype: The CDR3 end shows no conserved phenylalanine or tryptophan, and so a read error is likely. The chain employs TRBV24-1 and TRBJ1-1; D not resolved. The CDR3 length is 13 residues. Per germline, CDR1 KGHDR and CDR2 SFDVKD. The CDR3 is CAASDPAVPEAFL. The CDR3 DNA is TGTGCCGCCAGTGACCCGGCCGTTCCTGAAGCTTTCTTA.

The rearrangement links TRBV19 to TRBJ1-5; D remains ambiguous. The CDR3 length is 14 residues. Trimming pared 3 bases from V and 3 bases from J, leaving 9 bases between. Germline CDR1 and CDR2: LNHDA and SQIVND (reference sequence). The CDR3 DNA is TGTGCCAGTAGTATTCAAGGGTACAATCAGCCCCAGCATTTT. Residues: CASSIQGYNQPQHF.

This clonotype ranks as large. The rearrangement links TRBV10-3 to TRBJ2-7, with D hard to call. The V and J ends lost 4 bases and 1 base respectively, with 14 bases between them. CDR1 and CDR2 from the germline V gene are ENHRY and SYGVKD. This CDR3 spans 15 amino acids. CDR3 in DNA: TGTGCCATCAGTGGGGCGGCGACATCTTCCTACGAGCAGTACTTC. This sequence encodes CAISGAATSSYEQYF.

This clonotype is judged medium-sized (0.01 to 0.1%). This rearrangement joins TRBV12-3 or TRBV12-4 to TRBJ1-5; D not resolved. The ends were cut back, 2 bases at V and 11 bases at J, with 16 bases in the middle. The length of the CDR3 is 14 residues. CDR3 bases: TGTGCCAGCAGTTTAAAAGGCGCCGTTGAGACCCAGCATTTT. Protein: CASSLKGAVETQHF.

By proportion, this clonotype is large. The J gene is TRBJ2-7, the V gene TRBV27; D is uncertain. CDR1 is MNHEY, CDR2 SMNVEV, per germline (reference sequence). The CDR3 consists of 12 residues. V was cut by 7 bases and J by 3 bases, with 10 bases left in between. In DNA form, the CDR3 reads TGTGCCAGCAAAGGAGAATACTACGAGCAGTACTTC. Translating gives CASKGEYYEQYF.

This rearrangement joins TRBV4-1 to TRBJ2-3; 8 nucleotides agree with TRBD2. CDR3 length: 15 residues. Germline values: CDR1 MGHRA, CDR2 YSYEKL. V shed 2 bases, J shed 3 bases, and the junction held 4 bases outside the gene matches. CDR3 in amino acids: CASSQFGGETDTQYF. In DNA form, the CDR3 reads TGCGCCAGCAGCCAATTCGGGGGGGAGACAGATACGCAGTATTTT.

This clonotype has only a few counts. This chain uses TRBV12-3 or TRBV12-4 with TRBJ2-5; 14 bases align to TRBD2. J gave up 5 bases and V 6 bases, and 2 bases lay outside the gene matches. This CDR3 contains 14 residues. The CDR3: CASRGLAGAETQYF. Here the CDR3 DNA reads TGTGCCAGCAGGGGACTAGCGGGGGCTGAGACCCAGTACTTC.

This clonotype is labeled as medium-sized. The chain couples TRBV12-3 or TRBV12-4 to TRBJ1-2; TRBD1 matches at 8 bases. Trimming at V came to 8 bases and at J to 5 bases, leaving 13 bases not matched to a gene. The CDR3 covers 15 residues. The CDR3 nucleotides are TGTGCCAGCGGATTTTTGACAGGGGCCGAGTATGGCTACACCTTC. Protein sequence: CASGFLTGAEYGYTF.

In this sample, this clonotype is large. V and J are TRBV19 and TRBJ1-6, with D possibly TRBD1 on 6 matching bases. The V end lost 5 bases, the J end lost 3 bases, and 14 bases lay between the germline ends. Germline V lookup: CDR1 LNHDA, CDR2 SQIVND (reference sequence). CDR3 size: 16 residues. Here the CDR3 reads CASSDAGVYYNSPLHF. The DNA for the CDR3 is TGTGCCAGTAGTGACGCAGGGGTTTACTATAATTCACCCCTCCACTTT.

The rearrangement links TRBV19 to TRBJ1-5; TRBD1 matches 7 bases. This CDR3 spans 15 amino acids. Trimming at V came to 6 bases and at J to 1 base, leaving 6 bases not matched to a gene. Germline V gene sequence: CDR1 LNHDA, CDR2 SQIVND (reference sequence). The CDR3 is CASSKGTASNQPQHF. The CDR3 nucleotides are TGTGCCAGTAGCAAGGGGACAGCAAGCAATCAGCCCCAGCATTTT.

This clonotype is deemed large. The chain carries TRBV28 and TRBJ1-4; TRBD1 matches at 10 bases. The CDR3 consists of 17 residues. With V trimmed by 3 bases and J by 7 bases, 11 bases remained unmatched. Looked up from germline, CDR1 is MDHEN and CDR2 is SYDVKM. DNA for the CDR3: TGTGCCAGCAGTTTGGGGGGACAGGGGACCTGGGGTGAAAAACTGTTTTTT. Residues: CASSLGGQGTWGEKLFF.

This clonotype is medium-sized within its sample. The chain recombines TRBV19 with TRBJ2-7, with 7 bases that match TRBD1. Germline-derived CDR1 and CDR2 are LNHDA and SQIVND (reference sequence). The junction had 2 bases not matched to a gene; V was cut back by 3 bases and J by 0 bases. CDR3 size: 14 residues. CDR3 sequence: CASSMGQNSYEQYF. As DNA, the CDR3 is TGTGCCAGTAGTATGGGACAGAACTCCTACGAGCAGTACTTC. Full variable domain (missing parts from reference TRBV19 and TRBJ2-7): DGGITQSPKYLFRKEGQNVTLSCEQNLNHDAMYWYRQDPGQGLRLIYYSQIVNDFQKGDIAEGYSVSREKKESFPLTVTSAQKNPTAFYLCASSMGQNSYEQYFGPGTRLTVT.

Relative to its sample, this clonotype is medium-sized. The V call is TRBV6-6, the J call TRBJ2-5, with 8 nucleotides matching TRBD2. Germline V gene sequence: CDR1 MNHNY, CDR2 SVGAGI (reference sequence). The CDR3 runs to 16 residues. V trimming: 5 bases; J trimming: 4 bases; junction bases outside the gene matches: 12. This chain's CDR3 is CASSVASLRGGETQYF. CDR3 coding DNA: TGTGCCAGCAGTGTGGCCTCTCTCCGGGGGGGAGAGACCCAGTACTTC.

This clonotype is categorized as large. The chain joins TRBV29-1 to TRBJ2-1; 8 nucleotides agree with TRBD2. Germline-derived CDR1 and CDR2 are SQVTM and ANQGSEA. CDR3 length: 15 amino acids. V dropped 8 bases and J dropped 8; count of bases not matched to a gene: 17. The DNA of the CDR3 is TGCAGCACTAGCGGAGTACAGGGTCATCCCTATGAGCAGTTCTTC. The encoded protein is CSTSGVQGHPYEQFF.

In its sample, this clonotype ranks as medium-sized. This sequence joins TRBV29-1 and TRBJ2-7; TRBD1 agrees at 11 bases. Germline values: CDR1 SQVTM, CDR2 ANQGSEA. The junction had 6 bases not matched to a gene; V was cut back by 6 bases and J by 2 bases. This CDR3 has 14 amino acids. The CDR3 here is CSVSQGQGAYEQYF. Written as DNA, the CDR3 is TGCAGCGTGAGTCAGGGACAGGGGGCCTACGAGCAGTACTTC.

This clonotype is deemed large. V and J are TRBV2 and TRBJ2-7; 10 bases are shared with TRBD2. Losses at the gene ends were 8 bases for V and 3 bases for J; bases not matched to a gene: 10. Germline V gives CDR1 SNHLY, CDR2 FYNNEI. This CDR3 contains 15 residues. In DNA form, the CDR3 reads TGTGCCAGCGGTAAATGGACTAGCGGTGACTACGAGCAGTACTTC. Its translation is CASGKWTSGDYEQYF.

About this clonotype itself: An end of the junction does not agree with germline; a read error may underlie this. This chain joins TRBV6-5 and TRBJ2-7; 8 nucleotides align to TRBD1. Looked up from germline, CDR1 is MNHEY and CDR2 is SVGAGI. This CDR3 contains 16 residues. The DNA of the CDR3 is TGTGCCAGCAGTCTTGACGGCAGGGGGCTTGACTACAAGCAGTACTTC. Amino acids: CASSLDGRGLDYKQYF.

By its share, this clonotype is large (0.1 to 1%). The CDR3 protein is CASDGSGTNYRKDTDTQYF. The CDR3 coding sequence is TGTGCCAGCGACGGCAGCGGGACTAACTACCGTAAGGACACAGATACGCAGTATTTT. The chain recombines TRBV2 with TRBJ2-3; 7 bases fit TRBD2. The germline V gene has CDR1 SNHLY and CDR2 FYNNEI. J gave up 2 bases and V 8 bases, and 22 bases lay outside the gene matches. The CDR3 covers 19 residues.

In its sample, this clonotype ranks as large. V is TRBV6-6 and J is TRBJ2-5; 7 bases are shared with TRBD1. Trimming cost V 2 bases and J 2 bases; bases outside gene matches: 2. The CDR3 runs 14 residues. CDR1 is MNHNY and CDR2 is SVGAGI in the germline V gene (reference sequence). The CDR3 region is CASSYTGEQETQYF. The CDR3 bases are TGTGCCAGCAGTTACACAGGGGAACAAGAGACCCAGTACTTC.

This clonotype is classed as large. The chain recombines TRBV2 with TRBJ2-7, with D unresolved. V was pared by 6 bases and J by 0 bases, with 6 bases between. From germline, CDR1 is SNHLY and CDR2 FYNNEI. The CDR3 is 12 amino acids. CDR3 sequence (DNA): TGTGCCAGCAGCCTCTCCTCCTACGAGCAGTACTTC. It is translated as CASSLSSYEQYF.